This is a list of T cell receptor beta chains from one sample in a study of blood T cell repertoires in COVID-19. Repertoires were generated with immunoSEQ multiplex PCR, while TCRdb's copy carries only in-frame clones and drops some. The table has some 55,000 clones, about three quarters seen once. The sequenced sample was peripheral blood. Every receptor here comes from a man between 70 and 80 years old with active or convalescent COVID-19. Both conserved end residues are part of each CDR3.

J gene,V gene,CDR3 protein
TRBJ1-1,TRBV5-1,CASDTGSRTEAFF
TRBJ1-2,TRBV18,CASSHATGNHGYTF
TRBJ1-5,TRBV27,CASSLLFDRHHQPQHF
TRBJ1-2,TRBV7-9,CASSLGQAPNYGYTF
TRBJ2-7,TRBV30,CAWSKAGGEQYF
TRBJ1-1,TRBV28,CASSRGTPYWNTEAFF
TRBJ2-3,TRBV6-6,CASSPGTGNADTQYF
TRBJ2-3,TRBV19,CASSMGGFTDTQYF
TRBJ1-2,TRBV4-3,CASSQEGVTGYTF
TRBJ2-6,TRBV7-2,CASSAGQPGANVLTF
TRBJ2-1,TRBV12-5,CASGGTSGANYNEQFF
TRBJ1-1,TRBV12-3/TRBV12-4,CASSVQGNTEAFF
TRBJ1-1,TRBV7-2,CASSLSQGLLGEAFF
TRBJ2-7,TRBV28,CASSSHSRWAHEQYF
TRBJ2-7,TRBV5-6,CASSLILGQGSYEQYF
TRBJ1-3,TRBV30,CAWSVWQNSGNTIYF
TRBJ2-3,TRBV6-5,CASTLSGGATDTQYF
TRBJ2-5,TRBV24-1,CATSDLDRPETQYF
TRBJ2-3,TRBV5-1,CASSLGGDTDTQYF
TRBJ1-5,TRBV2,CASSVFGTGSNQPQHF
TRBJ2-1,TRBV6-5,CASSPGTTRYNEQFF
TRBJ1-1,TRBV2,CASSVGDSAFF
TRBJ2-5,TRBV3-1/TRBV3-2,CASSPTGTSNQETQYF
TRBJ1-1,TRBV11-2,CASSWGGTEAFF
TRBJ1-2,TRBV30,CAWSKDSKVREGGYTF
TRBJ1-1,TRBV19,CASSKGWSTEAFF
TRBJ2-6,TRBV9,CASSGFWHRNSGANVLTF
TRBJ1-2,TRBV5-6,CASSIPGGYYGYTF
TRBJ2-5,TRBV7-2,CASSRRVQETQYF
TRBJ2-7,TRBV28,CASSWTSGESQYF
TRBJ2-2,TRBV29-1,CSGWTVSTGELFF
TRBJ1-5,TRBV21-1,CASSKAPGPYSNQPQHF
TRBJ2-1,TRBV11-3,CASSATSEGLDEQFF
TRBJ2-2,TRBV7-2,CASSPGTGYTGELFF
TRBJ1-5,TRBV24-1,CATSDSQGWQPQHF
TRBJ1-5,TRBV28,CASSFVRQGYQPQHF
TRBJ2-1,TRBV11-3,CASSLGQGVDNEQFF
TRBJ2-1,TRBV9,CASSRTGGGYNEQFF
TRBJ1-5,TRBV5-1,CASSLGADQPQHF
TRBJ2-5,TRBV27,CASSSGQGQETQYF
TRBJ1-2,TRBV24-1,CATSDRQGVDGYTF
TRBJ1-6,TRBV6-2/TRBV6-3,CASSYSKRQGNSPLHF
TRBJ2-1,TRBV6-2/TRBV6-3,CASSASRFSRGDNEQFF